What follows are 11 T cell receptor beta chains derived from one specimen sequenced in a study of OX40 agonist ivuxolimab in advanced cancers. Repertoires were generated with immunoSEQ multiplex PCR, while TCRdb's copy carries only in-frame clones and drops some. This table holds some 57,000 clones, about 90% found once. The sample in question was CD4+ or CD8+ T cells sorted from blood, obtained in a trial of the OX40 agonist ivuxolimab. These receptors were obtained from an adult with an advanced solid tumor such as melanoma, head and neck, liver or kidney cancer.

The V call is TRBV4-3, the J call TRBJ2-1; 10 bases map to TRBD1. The CDR3 extends over 16 amino acids. After removal of 2 bases from V and 8 bases from J, the junction contained 9 bases not matched to a gene. Germline assignment: CDR1 LGHNA and CDR2 YSLEER. The CDR3 here is CASSQLGTGALHEQFF. The CDR3 DNA reads as TGCGCCAGCAGCCAATTAGGGACAGGGGCGCTACATGAGCAGTTCTTC.

The chain employs TRBV7-9 and TRBJ1-1, with no clear D. This CDR3 is built from 14 residues. CDR1 and CDR2 (germline): SEHNR, FQNEAQ (reference sequence). Between the trimmed V and J ends, which lost 5 bases and 1 base, there was a span of 11 bases. This chain's CDR3 is CASSPSVWNTEAFF. The DNA of the CDR3 is TGTGCCAGCAGCCCGTCAGTGTGGAACACTGAAGCTTTCTTT.

The chain's CDR3 is CAWSEVNTEAFF. The CDR3 coding sequence is TGTGCCTGGAGTGAAGTGAACACTGAAGCTTTCTTT. This chain uses TRBV30 with TRBJ1-1; the D is unclear. The ends were cut back, 1 base at V and 0 bases at J, with 3 bases in the middle. In germline, CDR1 is GTSNPN, CDR2 SVGIG (reference sequence). This CDR3 has 12 amino acids.

V gene TRBV25-1 combines with J gene TRBJ1-3; D remains unclear. V was cut by 0 bases and J by 4 bases, with 19 bases left in between. The CDR3 runs to 18 residues. Germline V CDR1 and CDR2: MGHDK, SYGVNS. The CDR3 DNA sequence: TGTGCCAGCAGTGAATATCCCCCGCGGCAGTTGGGAGGAAACACCATATATTTT. Protein sequence: CASSEYPPRQLGGNTIYF.

The genes are TRBV20-1 and TRBJ2-7, with D possibly TRBD1 on 6 matching bases. CDR1 is DFQATT, CDR2 SNEGSKA, per germline (reference sequence). Trimming cost V 8 bases and J 2 bases, with 10 bases left between them. The CDR3 runs 11 residues. DNA for the CDR3: TGCAGTTTCAGGGGCGCCTACGAGCAGTACTTC. It encodes CSFRGAYEQYF.

The rearrangement links TRBV30 to TRBJ2-2, with D maybe TRBD2 (5 bases). The length of the CDR3 is 16 residues. Per germline, CDR1 GTSNPN and CDR2 SVGIG (reference sequence). Trimming cost V 0 bases and J 4 bases, with 15 bases left between them. CDR3 coding DNA: TGTGCCTGGAGTGTTTTGAGTGCGAGGGCCACCGGGGAGCTGTTTTTT. Protein: CAWSVLSARATGELFF.

CDR3 sequence: CASSVELAGDEQFF. In DNA form, the CDR3 reads TGTGCCAGCAGCGTAGAACTAGCGGGGGATGAGCAGTTCTTC. The rearrangement joins TRBV9 to TRBJ2-1, with 11 bases matching TRBD2. Germline CDR1 is SGDLS and CDR2 is YYNGEE. The CDR3 contains 14 residues. V shed 0 bases and J 8 bases; nucleotides not matched to a gene: 1.

V gene TRBV6-5 combines with J gene TRBJ1-3; possibly TRBD1 for D (6 bases). Trimming stripped 4 bases from V and 0 bases from J, with 10 bases between. This CDR3 comprises 15 residues. The V gene's germline CDR1 is MNHEY and CDR2 SVGAGI. The CDR3 sequence: CASSLGQPSGNTIYF. The CDR3 coding sequence is TGTGCCAGCAGTTTAGGACAGCCCTCTGGAAACACCATATATTTT.

The genes are TRBV29-1 and TRBJ1-2; a weak D match, TRBD1 (5 bases). The germline V and J ends were trimmed by 7 bases and 5 bases, with 17 bases remaining between them. CDR3 length: 13 residues. Germline V gives CDR1 SQVTM, CDR2 ANQGSEA. The CDR3 coding sequence is TGCAGCGCCTACGGGCAGGGATTATATGGCTACACCTTC. Protein product: CSAYGQGLYGYTF. Complete variable domain (other parts from reference TRBV29-1 and TRBJ1-2): SAVISQKPSRDICQRGTSLTIQCQVDSQVTMMFWYRQQPGQSLTLIATANQGSEATYESGFVIDKFPISRPNLTFSTLTVSNMSPEDSSIYLCSAYGQGLYGYTFGSGTRLTVV.

J is TRBJ1-1 and V is TRBV13, with a possible D match to TRBD1 (5 bases). This CDR3 spans 18 amino acids. Germline V gives CDR1 PRHDT, CDR2 FYEKMQ (reference sequence). V lost 4 bases and J lost 1, with 22 bases in between. The CDR3 region has the DNA TGTGCCAGCAGCTCACCCGCTTTAGCGGGGCAAGGGAACACTGAAGCTTTCTTT. This encodes CASSSPALAGQGNTEAFF.

V usage is TRBV16 and J usage is TRBJ2-7; D may match TRBD1 or TRBD2 (5 bases each). There are 14 residues in the CDR3. Germline CDR1 KGHSY, CDR2 FQNENV. Trimming left V 1 base short and J 4 bases short, with 11 bases between. Written as DNA, the CDR3 is TGTGCCAGCAGCCAATGGGGGACCACGTACGAGCAGTACTTC. As protein: CASSQWGTTYEQYF.